These 22 T cell receptor beta chains came from one sample sequenced in a study of blood T cell repertoires in COVID-19 (dated by TCRdb to the early 2020s). The library was obtained by the immunoSEQ multiplex PCR assay. TCRdb carries this immuneACCESS record with in-frame sequences only. Its versions omit some clonotypes, under half of them owing to an unresolved V gene in the studies checked, with the rest unexplained. This sample has around 280,000 clones in its table, and about nine tenths of those were observed once. Around 10% of the sample rests with the top ten. The sample consisted of peripheral blood. The source is a woman aged 25 to 39 with COVID-19, enrolled during active disease.

The rearrangement links TRBV5-1 to TRBJ1-5, with 7 bases lining up with TRBD1. With V trimmed by 2 bases and J by 6 bases, 5 bases remained unmatched. CDR1 and CDR2 from the germline V gene are SGHRS and YFSETQ. CDR3 length: 14 residues. The CDR3 spells CASSFRQGGQPQHF. The CDR3 DNA reads TGCGCCAGCAGCTTCCGACAGGGTGGTCAGCCCCAGCATTTT.

This chain joins TRBV5-1 and TRBJ2-5, with 7 bases that match TRBD1. CDR1 and CDR2 from the germline V gene are SGHRS and YFSETQ. Unmatched junction bases numbered 6, after V lost 4 bases and J lost 0 bases. The CDR3 covers 15 residues. CDR3 coding DNA: TGCGCCAGCAGCCTTGGGACAGCGTACCAAGAGACCCAGTACTTC. The encoded protein is CASSLGTAYQETQYF.

V gene TRBV19 combines with J gene TRBJ1-1; D remains ambiguous. The V gene lost 3 bases and the J gene lost 1 base, with 6 bases spanning the gap. The length of the CDR3 is 13 residues. Germline CDR1 is LNHDA and CDR2 is SQIVND (reference sequence). CDR3 coding DNA: TGTGCCAGTAGTATCGCGTCGAACACTGAAGCTTTCTTT. Translated: CASSIASNTEAFF. The full variable domain, rest sourced from reference TRBV19 and TRBJ1-1, is DGGITQSPKYLFRKEGQNVTLSCEQNLNHDAMYWYRQDPGQGLRLIYYSQIVNDFQKGDIAEGYSVSREKKESFPLTVTSAQKNPTAFYLCASSIASNTEAFFGQGTRLTVV.

The chain links TRBV4-2 to TRBJ1-2; D not certain. Germline assignment: CDR1 LGHNA and CDR2 YNFKEQ. The CDR3 is made up of 16 amino acids. V gave up 4 bases and J gave up 4 bases, with 19 bases separating them. The CDR3 nucleotides read TGTGCCAGCAGCCCCCTAGGCGGGGATCCCCTCTATGGCTACACCTTC. Residues: CASSPLGGDPLYGYTF.

This chain connects TRBV5-1 to TRBJ2-1; D perhaps matches TRBD2 (6 bases). This CDR3 has 19 amino acids. Trimming cost V 0 bases and J 3 bases, with 22 bases left between them. Germline CDR1 reads SGHRS; CDR2 reads YFSETQ. DNA of the CDR3: TGCGCCAGCAGCTTGGATCTTAAGCCTGGAGGGTTAAACTACAATGAGCAGTTCTTC. This encodes CASSLDLKPGGLNYNEQFF.

Worth noting for this clone: The identical CDR3 is also encoded by other nucleotide sequences in the sample. This chain uses TRBV7-9 with TRBJ1-6; no firm D call. This CDR3 has 15 residues. V was shortened by 4 bases and J by 8 bases, with 15 bases between the two germline ends. Germline V CDR1 and CDR2: SEHNR, FQNEAQ (reference sequence). The CDR3 here is CASSSTGAGDSPLHF. CDR3 nucleotides: TGTGCCAGCAGCTCTACGGGAGCGGGAGATTCACCCCTCCACTTT.

The rearrangement uses TRBV5-1 and TRBJ2-5, with D tentatively TRBD1 (6 bases). The CDR3 contains 14 residues. CDR1 and CDR2 from the germline V gene are SGHRS and YFSETQ. The V and J ends lost 1 base and 5 bases respectively, with 12 bases between them. CDR3 coding DNA: TGCGCCAGCAGCTTGACAGGGCCTCGGGAGACCCAGTACTTC. Protein: CASSLTGPRETQYF.

The chain uses TRBV6-1 and TRBJ1-2, with 7 nucleotides matching TRBD1. Germline V lookup: CDR1 MNHNS, CDR2 SASEGT. The CDR3 is 16 residues long. Unmatched junction bases numbered 11, after V lost 2 bases and J lost 5 bases. The chain's CDR3 is CASSEPFGTAIYGYTF. The CDR3 DNA reads as TGTGCCAGCAGTGAACCCTTTGGGACAGCAATATATGGCTACACCTTC.

The V call is TRBV19, the J call TRBJ1-2; possible D gene TRBD1, 5 bases. CDR3 length: 13 residues. Germline V gene lookup returns CDR1 LNHDA and CDR2 SQIVND (reference sequence). Trimming pared 5 bases from V and 4 bases from J, leaving 11 bases between. CDR3 sequence reads: CASSRGGAYGYTF. CDR3 nucleotides: TGTGCCAGTAGTCGGGGAGGGGCCTATGGCTACACCTTC.

Notes on this clone: One junction end disagrees with the germline gene, perhaps due to a read error. The DNA for the CDR3 is TGCGCCAGCAGTCAAGGTGGGCTAGCGGGGTTGGCCCAAGAGACCCAGTACTTC. This sequence encodes CASSQGGLAGLAQETQYF. The chain links TRBV4-1 to TRBJ2-5, with 9 bases identical to TRBD2. CDR3 size: 18 residues. The germline gives CDR1 MGHRA, CDR2 YSYEKL.

CDR3: CASSLSGNTIYF. In DNA, the CDR3 is TGTGCCAGCAGCTTGAGCGGAAACACCATATATTTT. The chain combines TRBV5-6 with TRBJ1-3; the D is unclear. The V end was cut by 1 base, the J end by 4 bases, with 3 bases between. The germline V gene encodes CDR1 SGHDT and CDR2 YYEEEE. The CDR3 spans 12 residues.

This sequence joins TRBV6-6 and TRBJ2-7; TRBD1 agrees at 7 bases. The CDR3 loop spans 18 amino acids. V lost 5 bases to trimming and J lost 2 bases; unmatched junction nucleotides: 18. Germline V CDR1 and CDR2: MNHNY, SVGAGI (reference sequence). The CDR3 sequence: CASSPAQQGIYPPYEQYF. CDR3 DNA sequence: TGTGCCAGCAGTCCCGCGCAACAGGGGATCTATCCCCCCTACGAGCAGTACTTC.

The V and J genes are TRBV6-6 and TRBJ1-1, with 7 bases fitting TRBD1. This CDR3 is built from 12 residues. V shed 6 bases and J 8 bases; nucleotides not matched to a gene: 6. CDR1 is MNHNY and CDR2 is SVGAGI in the germline V gene (reference sequence). The CDR3 DNA follows: TGTGCCAGCAGCCGGACAGGTCAAGAAGCTTTCTTT. Protein: CASSRTGQEAFF.

The chain carries TRBV7-9 and TRBJ1-4, with TRBD1 matching over 7 bases. The CDR3 is 15 amino acids. J was trimmed by 4 bases and V by 5 bases; bases with no gene match: 7. CDR1 is SEHNR, CDR2 FQNEAQ, per germline (reference sequence). The CDR3 coding sequence is TGTGCCAGCAGCCACGGGACAGATAATAATGAAAAACTGTTTTTT. Protein: CASSHGTDNNEKLFF.

V usage is TRBV7-9 and J usage is TRBJ2-5; 7 nucleotides line up with TRBD2. Germline V gene data show CDR1 as SEHNR and CDR2 as FQNEAQ (reference sequence). V shed 5 bases, J shed 2 bases, and the junction held 2 bases outside the gene matches. The CDR3 contains 13 residues. The CDR3 DNA reads TGTGCCAGCAGCCTGGGAGGGCAAGAGACCCAGTACTTC. The encoded protein is CASSLGGQETQYF. The complete variable domain, with remaining parts taken from reference TRBV7-9 and TRBJ2-5, reads DTGVSQNPRHKITKRGQNVTFRCDPISEHNRLYWYRQTLGQGPEFLTYFQNEAQLEKSRLLSDRFSAERPKGSFSTLEIQRTEQGDSAMYLCASSLGGQETQYFGPGTRLLVL.

CDR3 region: CASSLGRQGASYEQYF. The CDR3 DNA reads as TGTGCCAGCAGCTTAGGTAGGCAAGGGGCCTCCTACGAGCAGTACTTC. The chain uses TRBV7-9 and TRBJ2-7, with D possibly matching TRBD1 (5 bases). Germline-derived CDR1 and CDR2 are SEHNR and FQNEAQ (reference sequence). The CDR3 runs 16 residues. Between the trimmed V and J ends, which lost 1 base and 0 bases, there was a span of 13 bases.

The J gene is TRBJ1-3, the V gene TRBV28; D is undetermined. CDR1 MDHEN and CDR2 SYDVKM come from the germline V gene. This CDR3 comprises 15 residues. V gave up 2 bases and J gave up 0 bases, with 8 bases separating them. The CDR3 loop reads CASSLRVGSGNTIYF. CDR3 DNA sequence: TGTGCCAGCAGTTTACGGGTAGGCTCTGGAAACACCATATATTTT.

The rearrangement uses TRBV27 and TRBJ2-7; 8 nucleotides agree with TRBD1. Germline values: CDR1 MNHEY, CDR2 SMNVEV (reference sequence). V dropped 4 bases and J dropped 5; count of bases not matched to a gene: 7. The CDR3 runs to 14 residues. The CDR3 spells CASSYRQGFNEQYF. The DNA for the CDR3 is TGTGCCAGCAGTTACAGACAGGGGTTCAACGAGCAGTACTTC.

The chain couples TRBV4-1 to TRBJ1-2, with D tentatively TRBD1 (6 bases). Trimming cost V 1 base and J 7 bases, with 16 bases left between them. CDR1 and CDR2 (germline): MGHRA, YSYEKL. The CDR3 is made up of 15 amino acids. CDR3 in DNA: TGCGCCAGCAGCCAAGTATCACGGCAGGGGTTTGGCTACACCTTC. The encoded protein is CASSQVSRQGFGYTF.

The chain couples TRBV2 to TRBJ2-1, with 12 bases aligning to TRBD2. Germline loops: CDR1 SNHLY, CDR2 FYNNEI. The CDR3 is made up of 17 amino acids. V gave up 1 base and J gave up 5 bases; unmatched junction bases: 6. DNA of the CDR3: TGTGCCAGCAGTGAAGTCGCTAGCGGGGGGGAGAACAATGAGCAGTTCTTC. Its translation: CASSEVASGGENNEQFF.

The V and J genes are TRBV10-3 and TRBJ2-1; possibly TRBD2 for D (6 bases). This CDR3 is built from 15 residues. Trimming took off 2 bases at V and 4 bases at J, with 12 bases between the two ends. CDR1 is ENHRY, CDR2 SYGVKD, per germline. CDR3 amino acids: CAISEGTAPYNEQFF. The DNA for the CDR3 is TGTGCCATCAGTGAGGGGACTGCCCCTTACAATGAGCAGTTCTTC.

This chain connects TRBV4-1 to TRBJ1-5; maybe TRBD1 (6 bases). V lost 4 bases, J lost 6 bases, and 13 bases lay in between. CDR1 MGHRA and CDR2 YSYEKL come from the germline V gene. The CDR3 extends over 14 amino acids. CDR3 sequence: CASSRVQGSQPQHF. For the CDR3, the DNA is TGCGCCAGCAGCCGAGTACAGGGTAGTCAGCCCCAGCATTTT.